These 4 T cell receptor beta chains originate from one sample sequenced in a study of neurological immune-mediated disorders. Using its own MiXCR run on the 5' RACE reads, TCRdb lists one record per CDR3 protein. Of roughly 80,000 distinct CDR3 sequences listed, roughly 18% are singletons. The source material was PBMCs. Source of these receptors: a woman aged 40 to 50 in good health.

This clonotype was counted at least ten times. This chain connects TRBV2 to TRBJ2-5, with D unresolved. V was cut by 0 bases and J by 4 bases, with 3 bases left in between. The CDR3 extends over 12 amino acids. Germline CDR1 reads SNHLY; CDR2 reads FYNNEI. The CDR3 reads CASSEARETQYF. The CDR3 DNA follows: TGTGCCAGCAGTGAAGCGCGAGAGACCCAGTACTTC.

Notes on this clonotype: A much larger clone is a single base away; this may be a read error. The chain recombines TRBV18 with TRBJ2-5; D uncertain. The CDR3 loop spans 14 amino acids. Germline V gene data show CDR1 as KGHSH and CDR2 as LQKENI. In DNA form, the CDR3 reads TGTGCCAGCTCACTGGCCCAGGTACAAGAGACCCAGCACTTC. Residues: CASSLAQVQETQHF.

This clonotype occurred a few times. CDR3 sequence reads: CASSLVAVEADTQYF. Here the CDR3 DNA reads TGCGCCAGCAGCTTGGTGGCGGTGGAGGCAGATACGCAGTATTTT. This chain uses TRBV5-1 with TRBJ2-3; a possible D gene is TRBD2 (5 bases). The CDR3 runs to 15 residues. Trimming stripped 0 bases from V and 4 bases from J, with 12 bases between. Germline V gene data show CDR1 as SGHRS and CDR2 as YFSETQ.

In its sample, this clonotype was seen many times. The CDR3 coding sequence is TGTGCCAGCAGCTTTGGGGACTTAAGGGGGGAGCAGTTCTTC. As protein: CASSFGDLRGEQFF. The rearrangement links TRBV5-6 to TRBJ2-1; D assignment may be TRBD1 or TRBD2 (6 bases each). Per the germline V gene, CDR1 is SGHDT and CDR2 is YYEEEE. Trimming shortened V by 2 bases and J by 10 bases, and 16 bases separated the two germline ends. The CDR3 has 14 residues.